Below, 27 T cell receptor beta chains from the same sample are listed, as sequenced in a study of cytomegalovirus exposure and HLA in healthy donors. The PCR contained 60 Vbeta and 13 Jbeta primers. Assay: immunoSEQ multiplex PCR; the TCRdb copy retains only in-frame clones and omits some. In total, the table holds tens of thousands of clones. Sequencing used PBMCs. Receptors originate from a man aged 40-55 years in good health and CMV-seronegative.

V is TRBV29-1 and J is TRBJ1-2; 10 positions agree with TRBD1. The CDR3 covers 15 residues. Trimming at V came to 5 bases and at J to 8 bases, leaving 14 bases not matched to a gene. Per germline, CDR1 SQVTM and CDR2 ANQGSEA. CDR3 coding DNA: TGCAGCGTTCATCAGTCGGGACAGGGGCTAGGAGGCTACACCTTC. It is translated as CSVHQSGQGLGGYTF.

The chain uses TRBV2 and TRBJ1-3, with D possibly matching TRBD1 (5 bases). Trimming left V 6 bases short and J 0 bases short, with 6 bases between. CDR3 length: 13 residues. Germline CDR1 reads SNHLY; CDR2 reads FYNNEI. CDR3 DNA: TGTGCCAGCAGAGGGGTCTCTGGAAACACCATATATTTT. It translates to CASRGVSGNTIYF.

The chain joins TRBV5-1 to TRBJ2-7, with a weak D call TRBD2 (6 bases). Germline loops: CDR1 SGHRS, CDR2 YFSETQ. The CDR3 has 14 residues. Trimming left V 0 bases short and J 5 bases short, with 12 bases between. The CDR3 DNA is TGCGCCAGCAGCTTGGCCTCGGCTAGCGACGAGCAGTACTTC. Translating it yields CASSLASASDEQYF.

The chain is built from TRBV13 and TRBJ2-2; a possible D gene is TRBD2 (6 bases). Trimming took 5 bases from V and 1 from J, leaving 20 bases between them. The CDR3 is 18 amino acids. In germline, CDR1 is PRHDT, CDR2 FYEKMQ (reference sequence). DNA for the CDR3: TGTGCCAGCAGCCGTGGATGGGGACTGCCTTTGAACACCGGGGAGCTGTTTTTT. Translation gives CASSRGWGLPLNTGELFF.

The chain couples TRBV5-5 to TRBJ1-2; 9 bases align to TRBD1. Germline values: CDR1 SGHKS, CDR2 YYEKEE (reference sequence). V trimming: 7 bases; J trimming: 4 bases; junction bases outside the gene matches: 5. The CDR3 has 13 residues. In nucleotides, the CDR3 is TGTGCCAGCGGGACAGGGAGGGCCTATGGCTACACCTTC. Protein: CASGTGRAYGYTF. The entire variable domain, with the rest obtained from reference TRBV5-5 and TRBJ1-2, is as follows: DAGVTQSPTHLIKTRGQQVTLRCSPISGHKSVSWYQQVLGQGPQFIFQYYEKEERGRGNFPDRFSARQFPNYSSELNVNALLLGDSALYLCASGTGRAYGYTFGSGTRLTVV.

The V gene is TRBV5-1, the J gene TRBJ1-5, with D possibly matching TRBD1 (5 bases). The germline CDR1 and CDR2 sequences are SGHRS and YFSETQ. Trimming shortened V by 2 bases and J by 2 bases, and 8 bases separated the two germline ends. The CDR3 covers 14 residues. As DNA, the CDR3 is TGCGCCAGCAGCTTTGAAGGGGGCAATCAGCCCCAGCATTTT. This sequence encodes CASSFEGGNQPQHF.

This sequence joins TRBV6-1 and TRBJ2-1; a weak D match, TRBD2 (6 bases). The CDR3 is 16 residues long. Germline V CDR1 and CDR2: MNHNS, SASEGT. The V and J ends lost 1 base and 5 bases respectively, with 15 bases between them. CDR3 sequence reads: CASSEVWAGPDNEQFF. CDR3 DNA: TGTGCCAGCAGTGAAGTTTGGGCGGGGCCAGACAATGAGCAGTTCTTC.

The chain uses TRBV19 and TRBJ1-1; 7 bases align to TRBD1. The junction had 7 bases not matched to a gene; V was cut back by 4 bases and J by 5 bases. The CDR3 has 14 residues. In germline, CDR1 is LNHDA, CDR2 SQIVND (reference sequence). The CDR3 DNA reads TGTGCCAGTAGTACCGGGACAGCAAGAACTGAAGCTTTCTTT. Its translation is CASSTGTARTEAFF.

This rearrangement joins TRBV19 to TRBJ2-6; D is perhaps TRBD2 (5 bases). CDR1 is LNHDA and CDR2 is SQIVND in the germline V gene (reference sequence). The V gene lost 7 bases and the J gene lost 2 bases, with 9 bases spanning the gap. The CDR3 has 14 residues. The CDR3 loop is CASTSGAGANVLTF. CDR3 bases: TGTGCCAGTACCTCCGGGGCTGGGGCCAACGTCCTGACTTTC.

This chain connects TRBV19 to TRBJ2-7, with 10 bases aligning to TRBD1. Germline V gives CDR1 LNHDA, CDR2 SQIVND (reference sequence). The J segment lost 0 bases and the V segment lost 5 bases, leaving 4 bases of the junction unmatched. The CDR3 runs 15 residues. CDR3 residues: CASSAGTGASYEQYF. CDR3 nucleotides: TGTGCCAGTAGTGCCGGGACAGGGGCCTCCTACGAGCAGTACTTC. Drawing the rest from reference TRBV19 and TRBJ2-7, the complete variable domain is DGGITQSPKYLFRKEGQNVTLSCEQNLNHDAMYWYRQDPGQGLRLIYYSQIVNDFQKGDIAEGYSVSREKKESFPLTVTSAQKNPTAFYLCASSAGTGASYEQYFGPGTRLTVT.

The V call is TRBV9, the J call TRBJ2-3; TRBD2 aligns across 9 bases. The CDR3 contains 18 residues. V lost 0 bases, J lost 6 bases, and 14 bases stayed unmatched. CDR1 and CDR2 (germline): SGDLS, YYNGEE. In DNA form, the CDR3 reads TGTGCCAGCAGCGTAGACGCCCGGGGTGCGGGGGGGCGTGATACGCAGTATTTT. Its protein is CASSVDARGAGGRDTQYF.

Notes on this clone: Other nucleotide sequences from this sample produce the same CDR3. The chain employs TRBV10-3 and TRBJ1-5; D gene unclear. Germline CDR1 reads ENHRY; CDR2 reads SYGVKD. The CDR3 consists of 14 residues. Trimming cost V 2 bases and J 1 base, with 6 bases left between them. CDR3 in amino acids: CAISEGLSNQPQHF. Written as DNA, the CDR3 is TGTGCCATCAGTGAGGGTCTAAGCAATCAGCCCCAGCATTTT.

Comments on this clone: Germline and junction disagree at one end, which may indicate a read error. This sequence joins TRBV7-7 and TRBJ2-5; perhaps TRBD1 as D (6 bases). Looked up from germline, CDR1 is SSHAT and CDR2 is FNYEAQ (reference sequence). The CDR3 has 14 amino acids. As DNA, the CDR3 is TGTGCTAGCAGCTCCCGGGACAAAGAAGAGACCCAGTACTTC. It encodes CASSSRDKEETQYF.

The V and J genes are TRBV5-1 and TRBJ2-7, with a weak D call TRBD1 (6 bases). The V end lost 4 bases, the J end lost 3 bases, and 26 bases lay between the germline ends. CDR1 SGHRS and CDR2 YFSETQ come from the germline V gene. CDR3 length: 18 amino acids. CDR3 sequence: CASSPDLVGQTESYEQYF. The CDR3 DNA sequence: TGCGCCAGCAGCCCGGACCTGGTAGGACAGACTGAAAGCTACGAGCAGTACTTC.

V and J are TRBV4-1 and TRBJ2-3, with 9 bases lining up with TRBD2. Germline assignment: CDR1 MGHRA and CDR2 YSYEKL. V dropped 3 bases and J dropped 5; count of bases not matched to a gene: 12. The CDR3 loop spans 17 amino acids. The CDR3 here is CASSQALGAGGGDTQYF. The CDR3 region has the DNA TGCGCCAGCAGCCAGGCCTTAGGAGCGGGGGGCGGAGATACGCAGTATTTT.

The chain is built from TRBV18 and TRBJ1-5, with 8 nucleotides matching TRBD1. This CDR3 is built from 14 residues. V trimming: 5 bases; J trimming: 4 bases; junction bases outside the gene matches: 4. CDR1 KGHSH and CDR2 LQKENI come from the germline V gene. Here the CDR3 DNA reads TGTGCCAGCTCAAGGGGACAGGATAATCAGCCCCAGCATTTT. Amino acids: CASSRGQDNQPQHF.

In DNA, the CDR3 is TGTGCCAGCAGCTTATGGGACAGGGGGAATCAGCCCCAGCATTTT. It yields the protein CASSLWDRGNQPQHF. The chain carries TRBV7-9 and TRBJ1-5; 11 bases are a match to TRBD1. CDR3 length: 15 residues. Germline V gives CDR1 SEHNR, CDR2 FQNEAQ (reference sequence). J was trimmed by 4 bases and V by 2 bases; bases with no gene match: 1.

The J gene is TRBJ2-7, the V gene TRBV2, with 8 positions matching TRBD2. In germline, CDR1 is SNHLY, CDR2 FYNNEI. V gave up 1 base and J gave up 4 bases; unmatched junction bases: 3. The CDR3 totals 14 residues. The CDR3, as DNA: TGTGCCAGCAGTGAAGTCGGCGGGGGGTACGAGCAGTACTTC. This translates into CASSEVGGGYEQYF. The whole variable domain, filled in from reference TRBV2 and TRBJ2-7, reads EPEVTQTPSHQVTQMGQEVILRCVPISNHLYFYWYRQILGQKVEFLVSFYNNEISEKSEIFDDQFSVERPDGSNFTLKIRSTKLEDSAMYFCASSEVGGGYEQYFGPGTRLTVT.

This chain uses TRBV29-1 with TRBJ1-1; maybe TRBD1 (5 bases). The CDR3 is made up of 13 amino acids. The V end lost 0 bases, the J end lost 11 bases, and 16 bases lay between the germline ends. Germline V gene sequence: CDR1 SQVTM, CDR2 ANQGSEA. The CDR3 sequence: CSVEERDGLRAFF. CDR3 DNA: TGCAGCGTTGAAGAGCGGGACGGATTACGGGCTTTCTTT. Full variable domain (rest looked up from reference TRBV29-1 and TRBJ1-1): SAVISQKPSRDICQRGTSLTIQCQVDSQVTMMFWYRQQPGQSLTLIATANQGSEATYESGFVIDKFPISRPNLTFSTLTVSNMSPEDSSIYLCSVEERDGLRAFFGQGTRLTVV.

The chain is built from TRBV4-1 and TRBJ2-3, with a tentative D call TRBD2 (6 bases). Trimming pared 4 bases from V and 2 bases from J, leaving 16 bases between. CDR3 length: 16 residues. Germline V gene data show CDR1 as MGHRA and CDR2 as YSYEKL. DNA for the CDR3: TGCGCCAGCAGCCCTGGATATAGCGGACTCACAGATACGCAGTATTTT. The encoded protein is CASSPGYSGLTDTQYF.

The chain uses TRBV6-5 and TRBJ1-2; a possible D gene is TRBD1 (5 bases). The CDR3 contains 13 residues. Germline V gene sequence: CDR1 MNHEY, CDR2 SVGAGI. V shed 5 bases and J shed 7 bases, with 14 bases lying between them. The CDR3 DNA reads TGTGCCAGCAGTCTCAGGGTTTCCGGTGGCTACACCTTC. Residues: CASSLRVSGGYTF.

The chain is built from TRBV7-9 and TRBJ1-4; D is possibly TRBD1 (5 bases). Trimming stripped 0 bases from V and 7 bases from J, with 12 bases between. The CDR3 spans 15 residues. Germline assignment: CDR1 SEHNR and CDR2 FQNEAQ (reference sequence). The CDR3 here is CASSLAAGVSEKLFF. CDR3 DNA sequence: TGTGCCAGCAGCTTAGCTGCGGGGGTCAGTGAAAAACTGTTTTTT.

The chain combines TRBV4-2 with TRBJ2-5, with 10 bases aligning to TRBD2. The CDR3 sequence is 16 residues long. CDR1 is LGHNA and CDR2 is YNFKEQ in the germline V gene. V gave up 0 bases and J gave up 2 bases; unmatched junction bases: 3. The CDR3 nucleotides are TGTGCCAGCAGCCAAGAGGGAGCGGGGGGGCAAGAGACCCAGTACTTC. Its translation: CASSQEGAGGQETQYF.

The CDR3 DNA reads as TGCGCCAGCAGCCCAAGGCGGGGGTACACAGATACGCAGTATTTT. It codes for CASSPRRGYTDTQYF. This chain uses TRBV5-1 with TRBJ2-3; 7 bases line up with TRBD2. This CDR3 has 15 amino acids. After removal of 4 bases from V and 2 bases from J, the junction contained 7 bases not matched to a gene. Germline V lookup: CDR1 SGHRS, CDR2 YFSETQ.

CDR3 loop: CASRLGQGPNYGYTF. DNA of the CDR3: TGTGCCAGCAGACTTGGACAGGGCCCGAACTATGGCTACACCTTC. This rearrangement joins TRBV6-1 to TRBJ1-2; 8 positions match TRBD1. The V segment lost 6 bases and the J segment 2 bases; nucleotides outside the gene matches: 8. The CDR3 is made up of 15 amino acids. Germline CDR1 and CDR2: MNHNS and SASEGT.

The rearrangement joins TRBV6-5 to TRBJ1-6; D unclear. Germline assignment: CDR1 MNHEY and CDR2 SVGAGI. The CDR3 contains 13 residues. Trimming cost V 6 bases and J 13 bases, with 16 bases left between them. Written as DNA, the CDR3 is TGTGCCAGCAGGACGACAAATGTTCTTCCCCTCCACTTT. This gives the protein CASRTTNVLPLHF.

Remarks on this clone: The same CDR3 can be traced to other DNA sequences in this sample. The chain combines TRBV4-1 with TRBJ2-4; 9 bases align to TRBD1. The CDR3 has 15 amino acids. CDR1 is MGHRA, CDR2 YSYEKL, per germline. After removal of 1 base from V and 8 bases from J, the junction contained 6 bases not matched to a gene. The CDR3 DNA sequence: TGCGCCAGCAGCCAAGGAGGGACAGGGATACACATTCAGTACTTC. It encodes CASSQGGTGIHIQYF.